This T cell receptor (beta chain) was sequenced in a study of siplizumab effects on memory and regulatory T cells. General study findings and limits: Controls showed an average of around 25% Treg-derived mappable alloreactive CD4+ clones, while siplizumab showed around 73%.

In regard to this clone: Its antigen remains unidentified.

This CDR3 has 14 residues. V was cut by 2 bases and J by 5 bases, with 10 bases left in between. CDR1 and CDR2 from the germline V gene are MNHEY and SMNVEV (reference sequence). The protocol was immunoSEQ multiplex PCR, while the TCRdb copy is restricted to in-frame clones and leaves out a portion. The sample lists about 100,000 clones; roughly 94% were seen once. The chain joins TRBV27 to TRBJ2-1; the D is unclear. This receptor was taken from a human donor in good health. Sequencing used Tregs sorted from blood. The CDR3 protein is CASSLEGRHNEQFF. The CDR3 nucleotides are TGTGCCAGCAGTTTAGAAGGTCGCCACAATGAGCAGTTCTTC.